These T cell receptor beta chains were read from a single sample in a study of blood T cell repertoires in COVID-19. Sequencing was performed with immunoSEQ multiplex PCR; in TCRdb, only in-frame clones are kept and a portion is missing. The sample shows approximately 240,000 clones, about 85% of them seen only once. Sequenced input: peripheral blood. Receptor source: a middle-aged man who had recovered from COVID-19. Each CDR3 is given with its conserved first and last residue. D genes are given only for firm matches. Clone size is given for some rows only: seen once, a few or many times, or a class if the clone is expanded.

CDR3 length	D gene	clone size	V gene	J gene	CDR3 DNA	CDR3 protein
15	.	once	TRBV28	TRBJ2-5	TGTGCCAGCAGTCATACTTTCTCGTACCAAGAGACCCAGTACTTC	CASSHTFSYQETQYF
12	.	.	TRBV5-5	TRBJ2-1	TGTGCCAGCAGCCGGTCGAGCAATGAGCAGTTCTTC	CASSRSSNEQFF
18	TRBD1	.	TRBV18	TRBJ2-5	TGTGCCAGCTCACCATTCCCCGGGACAGCAACCGGACAAGGGACCCAGTACTTC	CASSPFPGTATGQGTQYF
15	.	.	TRBV5-1	TRBJ2-1	TGCGCCAGCAGCCAATCCGGAGGCGGATACAATGAGCAGTTCTTC	CASSQSGGGYNEQFF
13	.	.	TRBV29-1	TRBJ2-1	TGCAGCGCCCCGGGTAATGAGAGAAATGAGCAGTTCTTC	CSAPGNERNEQFF
16	.	.	TRBV12-5	TRBJ2-2	TGTGCTAGTGGTTCTCTGGACTGGGCGAACACCGGGGAGCTGTTTTTT	CASGSLDWANTGELFF
14	.	.	TRBV28	TRBJ1-1	TGTGCCAGCAGTCCCACAGGGTTTCGGACTGAAGCTTTCTTT	CASSPTGFRTEAFF
15	TRBD2	.	TRBV6-5	TRBJ2-7	TGTGCCAGCAGTTTGACTAGCGGGAACTCCTACGAGCAGTACTTC	CASSLTSGNSYEQYF
16	.	.	TRBV28	TRBJ2-3	TGTGCCAGCAGTTCAACCGCTAAAGGGGCAGGGGATACGCAGTATTTT	CASSSTAKGAGDTQYF
17	TRBD1	once	TRBV5-1	TRBJ2-1	TGCGCCAGCAGCGGCGGGGGACAGGGGGTGGCTTTCAACGAGCAGTTCTTC	CASSGGGQGVAFNEQFF
14	TRBD1	.	TRBV18	TRBJ2-5	TGTGCCAGCTCACCGGACAGGGCCCAAGAGACCCAGTACTTC	CASSPDRAQETQYF
14	.	.	TRBV6-5	TRBJ1-6	TGTGCCAGCAGTTTTCTTATCTATAATTCACCCCTCCACTTT	CASSFLIYNSPLHF
16	TRBD2	.	TRBV4-1	TRBJ2-7	TGCGCCAGCAGCCAAGATCGGGCTAGCGGGAGAAACGAGCAGTACTTC	CASSQDRASGRNEQYF
12	.	.	TRBV7-9	TRBJ2-1	TGTGCCAGCAGCTCGCAGGCCCATGAGCAGTTCTTC	CASSSQAHEQFF
15	TRBD1	.	TRBV6-5	TRBJ1-6	TGTGCCAGCAGGGCACAGGGGTACTATAATTCACCCCTCCACTTT	CASRAQGYYNSPLHF
14	TRBD1	.	TRBV6-5	TRBJ1-2	TGTGCCAGCAGGTGGGACAGGGCAAGCCATGGCTACACCTTC	CASRWDRASHGYTF
15	.	few	TRBV6-5	TRBJ1-5	TGTGCCAGCAGTTACTCGGCAGGGGTGGGTCAGCCCCAGCATTTT	CASSYSAGVGQPQHF
14	TRBD1	.	TRBV9	TRBJ2-7	TGTGCCAGCAGCCTAGGGACAGCGGCCTACGAGCAGTACTTC	CASSLGTAAYEQYF
13	TRBD2	.	TRBV6-5	TRBJ2-3	TGTGCCAGCAGCTTCCAACACCGGGAGGAGCAGTATTTT	CASSFQHREEQYF
21	TRBD1	few	TRBV19	TRBJ2-7	TGTGCCAGTAGTATGGGTGCGACAGGGGGCTTTTCTAGCGGGCGACGCTACGAGCAGTACTTC	CASSMGATGGFSSGRRYEQYF
16	.	.	TRBV6-6	TRBJ2-7	TGTGCCAGCAGTTACCTGGCAGGGCTCAAGGATTACGAGCAGTACTTC	CASSYLAGLKDYEQYF
13	.	.	TRBV5-1	TRBJ1-5	TGCGCCAGCAGCTCCGGGGGGGGTCAGCCCCAGCATTTT	CASSSGGGQPQHF
15	.	once	TRBV7-6	TRBJ2-2	TGTGCCAGCAGCCCAGGGGCTTCGAACACCGGGGAGCTGTTTTTT	CASSPGASNTGELFF
15	.	.	TRBV28	TRBJ2-5	TGTGCCAGCAGTTTACTCCAGGGTGAGCAGGAGACCCAGTACTTC	CASSLLQGEQETQYF
14	.	.	TRBV5-1	TRBJ1-1	TGCGCCAGCAGCTTGGGAGCACAGGGTACTGAAGCTTTCTTT	CASSLGAQGTEAFF